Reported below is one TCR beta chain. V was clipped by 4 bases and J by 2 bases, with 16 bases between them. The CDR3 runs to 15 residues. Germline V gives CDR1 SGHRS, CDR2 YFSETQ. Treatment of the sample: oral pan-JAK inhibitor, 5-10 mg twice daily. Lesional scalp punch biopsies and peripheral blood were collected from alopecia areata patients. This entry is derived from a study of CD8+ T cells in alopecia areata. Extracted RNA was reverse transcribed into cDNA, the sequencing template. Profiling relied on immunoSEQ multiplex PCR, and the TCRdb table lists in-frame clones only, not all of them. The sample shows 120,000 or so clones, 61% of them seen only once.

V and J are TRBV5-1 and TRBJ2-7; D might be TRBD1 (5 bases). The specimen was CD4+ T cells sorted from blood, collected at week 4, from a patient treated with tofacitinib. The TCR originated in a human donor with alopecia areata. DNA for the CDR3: TGCGCCAGCAGCACGGAGAGAACAGGTACCTACGAGCAGTACTTC. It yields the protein CASSTERTGTYEQYF.